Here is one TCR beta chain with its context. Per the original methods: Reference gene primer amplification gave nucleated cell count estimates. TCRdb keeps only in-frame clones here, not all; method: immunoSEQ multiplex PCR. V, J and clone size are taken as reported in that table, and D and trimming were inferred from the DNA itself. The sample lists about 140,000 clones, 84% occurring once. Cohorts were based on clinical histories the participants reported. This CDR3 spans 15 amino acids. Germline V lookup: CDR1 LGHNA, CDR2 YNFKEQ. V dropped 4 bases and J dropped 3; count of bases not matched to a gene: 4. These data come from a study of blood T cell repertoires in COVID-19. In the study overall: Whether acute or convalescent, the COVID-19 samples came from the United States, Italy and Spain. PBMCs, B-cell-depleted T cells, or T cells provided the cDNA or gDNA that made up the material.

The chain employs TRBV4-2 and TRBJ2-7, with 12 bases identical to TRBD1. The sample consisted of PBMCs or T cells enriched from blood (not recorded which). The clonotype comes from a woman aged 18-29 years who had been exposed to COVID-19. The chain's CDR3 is CASSRGQGADYEQYF. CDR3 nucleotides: TGTGCCAGCAGCCGGGGACAGGGGGCAGACTACGAGCAGTACTTC.